This T cell receptor (beta chain) appears in the sequencing data of a study of OX40 agonist ivuxolimab in advanced cancers. General notes on the study: Ivuxolimab was an agonistic, fully human IgG2 monoclonal antibody directed against OX40 (CD134), a costimulatory receptor. Partial responses occurred in three dose-escalation patients: two with cutaneous melanoma and one with hepatocellular carcinoma. The dose-escalation cohort was 80% to 90% male with a mean age of 60 years, ranging from about 23 to 85. Peripheral TCRbeta sequencing aimed to test whether ivuxolimab altered TCR sequence diversity and caused clonal T-cell expansion. The monotherapy dose-escalation portion (N of about 47 patients) of the phase I ivuxolimab trial is reported in the paper. Among the approximately 54 dose-escalation patients, approximately 20 had hepatocellular carcinoma, about 15 melanoma, 9 renal cell carcinoma and 9 head and neck cancer. Intravenous ivuxolimab was administered to patients every 2 weeks at six dose levels: 0.01, 0.1, 0.3, 1.5, 3 and 10 mg/kg. Prior anti-PD-1, anti-PD-L1 or anti-CTLA-4 therapy was permitted, and checkpoint inhibitors had been received by under 50% of dose-escalation patients. The study at large found these results: In the 0.1-3.0 mg/kg groups, partial responders were among the patients with the lowest normalized peripheral clonal expansion, particularly in CD8+ T cells. The antigen specificity of the peripheral T cells that underwent clonal expansion was not determined. After ivuxolimab, CD8+ T cells had more expanded clones than CD4+ T cells on average. Low levels of normalized T-cell clonal expansion were also seen in some patients who did not respond. At doses from 0.1 to 3.0 mg/kg, clonal expansion was seen in both CD4+ and CD8+ blood T cells between baseline and week 6.

Genomic DNA was extracted from sorted cells for sequencing of the TCRbeta CDR3 region. TCRbeta CDR3 regions were sequenced using the immunoSEQ Assay. Entries here come from immuneACCESS through TCRdb and include only in-frame sequences with V and J called. Some clones fail to appear in such tables; in the studies checked, an unresolved V gene covers under half of the shortfall, and the cause of the remainder is unknown. This sample is represented by about 37,000 clones; about 90% of them were singletons. The top ten clonotypes cover roughly 19% of the sample. The trial excluded patients who had a history of autoimmune disease or who were on systemic immunosuppression. Peripheral blood for TCR sequencing was drawn from every dose cohort at baseline, at cycle 4 day 1 and at cycle 7 day 1. Samples came from an open-label, multicenter, first-in-human phase I dose-escalation trial of ivuxolimab. Adults with locally advanced or metastatic head and neck squamous cell, hepatocellular, melanoma or renal cell carcinoma were enrolled in the trial. Before TCR sequencing, CD4+ T cells and CD8+ T cells were sorted from peripheral blood as separate populations.

Concerning this clone: The antigen it binds to is not known. No much larger clonotype is one base removed from it; base qualities were not supplied.

The specimen comprised CD4+ or CD8+ T cells sorted from blood, sampled in a trial of the OX40 agonist ivuxolimab. The TCR sequence derives from an adult with an advanced solid tumor such as melanoma, head and neck, liver or kidney cancer.

The CDR3 is CASSPTDAYEQYF. The nucleotides are TGTGCCAGCAGCCCTACAGATGCCTACGAGCAGTACTTC. The sequence joins TRBV6-6 to TRBJ2-7, with the D gene too uncertain to name. CDR3 length: 13 amino acids, cysteine to phenylalanine. Of the read, only the CDR3 DNA is kept; its 39 bases are in frame from base 1. For CDR1 and CDR2, the germline V gene (reference sequence) lists MNHNY and SVGAGI. V is clipped by 6 bases and J by 2 bases, and the sequence between their germline boundaries is 11 bases long.